This T cell receptor (beta chain) was identified in a study of blood T cell repertoires in COVID-19. Background on the study: Nucleic acid was either cDNA or gDNA, and it came from T cells, B-cell-depleted T cells, or PBMCs.

Participants, about 18 to 95 years old, spanned some 23 US areas. Donors of Cohort 3 who recovered were those that had two negative PCRs, clearance, or symptom resolution. The CDR3 length is 12 residues. Germline lookup yields CDR1 GTSNPN and CDR2 SVGIG (reference sequence). Trimming shortened V by 4 bases and J by 8 bases, and 14 bases separated the two germline ends. In the original processing: Researchers report that nucleated cell counts were estimated from reference gene primer amplification. Only in-frame clones appear in the TCRdb table, and some are missing; sequencing was by immunoSEQ multiplex PCR. V, J and clone size reflect that table, while D and trimming were determined from the DNA. Of approximately 210,000 clones listed, about four fifths were seen once; the top ten hold more than 3%.

The sample consisted of PBMCs or T cells enriched from blood (not recorded which). This clonotype originated in a woman aged 60-70 years who had recovered from COVID-19. V is TRBV30 and J is TRBJ1-2; D is possibly TRBD1 (6 bases). CDR3 DNA sequence: TGTGCCTGGATTGGGGGGGCGAGCGGCTACACCTTC. It codes for CAWIGGASGYTF. Together with reference TRBV30 and TRBJ1-2, the CDR3 gives the full variable domain: SQTIHQWPATLVQPVGSPLSLECTVEGTSNPNLYWYRQAAGRGLQLLFYSVGIGQISSEVPQNLSASRPQDRQFILSSKKLLLSDSGFYLCAWIGGASGYTFGSGTRLTVV.